What follows are 24 T cell receptor beta chains derived from one specimen sequenced in a study of molecular identifiers for immune sequencing clone quantification. TCRdb reprocessed the PCR reads via MiXCR and lists one record per CDR3 protein. The table has roughly 93,000 distinct CDR3 sequences, roughly 20% seen once. The specimen sequenced was naive CD8+ T cells from blood, with Jurkat cell RNA spiked in. Sample subset: FACS-sorted CD8+CD4-CCR7+CD45RA+ naive T cells. Receptor source: a human donor in good health. Some libraries in this study had Jurkat cell RNA spiked in.

The chain joins TRBV27 to TRBJ2-3; 7 nucleotides align to TRBD1. Germline lookup yields CDR1 MNHEY and CDR2 SMNVEV (reference sequence). The CDR3 runs 16 residues. The trim removed 3 bases at V and 3 bases at J, leaving 9 bases unmatched. The CDR3 DNA sequence: TGTGCCAGCAGTTTTGGGACAGCTCTGGGGACAGATACGCAGTATTTT. It yields the protein CASSFGTALGTDTQYF.

This clonotype has a count of ten or more. The genes are TRBV18 and TRBJ2-1; no clear D. Germline V lookup: CDR1 KGHSH, CDR2 LQKENI. Trimming removed 0 bases from V and 6 bases from J, with 12 bases in between. The CDR3 consists of 15 residues. CDR3 amino acids: CASSPPFGDPNEQFF. DNA for the CDR3: TGTGCCAGCTCACCACCTTTTGGAGACCCCAATGAGCAGTTCTTC.

This clonotype has ten or more counts. One end of the junction fails to match germline, which may point to a read error. The gene calls are TRBV7-7 and TRBJ2-5; TRBD2 matches 11 bases. The CDR3 sequence is 15 residues long. The V gene's germline CDR1 is SSHAT and CDR2 FNYEAQ (reference sequence). CDR3 protein: CASSISLSGRGTQYF. CDR3 in DNA: TGTGCTAGCAGCATTTCCCTTAGCGGGAGGGGGACCCAGTACTTC. Supplemented by reference TRBV7-7 and TRBJ2-5, the full variable domain reads GAGVSQSPRYKVTKRGQDVTLRCDPISSHATLYWYQQALGQGPEFLTYFNYEAQPDKSGLPSDRFSAERPEGSISTLTIQRTEQRDSAMYRCASSISLSGRGTQYFGPGTRLLVL.

In regard to this clonotype: A read error may explain this, as a much larger clone is one base away. The chain links TRBV9 to TRBJ2-1; the D call may be TRBD1 or TRBD2 (6 bases each). The CDR3 runs to 12 residues. The germline V gene has CDR1 SGDLS and CDR2 YYNGEE. V lost 3 bases and J lost 6, with 7 bases in between. The CDR3 DNA reads as TGTGCCAGCAGCGGGGGGGCCAATGAGCAGTTCTTC. It codes for CASSGGANEQFF.

CDR3 DNA sequence: TGTGCCAGCAGCCACGCAATTGACGGGGCCCCGCCGTCGTACCAAGAGACCCAGTACTTC. Translation: CASSHAIDGAPPSYQETQYF. The chain couples TRBV11-2 to TRBJ2-5; D may be TRBD1 or TRBD2 (5 bases each). CDR3 length: 20 amino acids. Between the trimmed V and J ends, which lost 5 bases and 0 bases, there was a span of 28 bases. Germline V gives CDR1 SGHAT, CDR2 FQNNGV.

The V and J genes are TRBV6-2 or TRBV6-3 and TRBJ1-6, with TRBD1 as a possible D gene (5 bases). V was pared by 4 bases and J by 4 bases, with 11 bases between. The CDR3 length is 15 residues. The germline V gene encodes CDR1 MNHEY and CDR2 SVGEGT. This chain's CDR3 is CASSSVTAYNSPLHF. CDR3 nucleotide sequence: TGTGCCAGCAGTTCCGTGACAGCATATAATTCACCCCTCCACTTT.

The chain joins TRBV7-9 to TRBJ2-5, with 7 positions matching TRBD1. V shed 5 bases, J shed 1 base, and the junction held 10 bases outside the gene matches. CDR3 length equals 16 residues. Germline values: CDR1 SEHNR, CDR2 FQNEAQ (reference sequence). CDR3 region: CASSVSPDRTQETQYF. CDR3 sequence (DNA): TGTGCCAGCAGCGTTTCCCCGGACAGGACCCAAGAGACCCAGTACTTC.

Regarding this clonotype: It may be a read error: a sequence one base away is much more abundant. The rearrangement links TRBV28 to TRBJ1-5; no clear D gene. Germline V gene data show CDR1 as MDHEN and CDR2 as SYDVKM. The CDR3 totals 18 residues. This CDR3 reads CASNLQVLDVINNQPQHF. In DNA, the CDR3 is TGTGCCAGCAATTTACAAGTCCTAGACGTTATCAACAATCAGCCCCAGCATTTT.

This clonotype was observed at least ten times. This rearrangement joins TRBV4-1 to TRBJ2-1, with 7 bases matching TRBD1. Germline CDR1 and CDR2: MGHRA and YSYEKL. The CDR3 has 13 amino acids. V trimming: 0 bases; J trimming: 9 bases; junction bases outside the gene matches: 2. CDR3 in DNA: TGCGCCAGCAGCCAAGAAGGGGGCCGTGAGCAGTTCTTC. Its protein product is CASSQEGGREQFF.

This clonotype has ten or more counts. The V call is TRBV19, the J call TRBJ2-6; no definite D call. The V end was cut by 5 bases, the J end by 0 bases, with 5 bases between. The length of the CDR3 is 14 residues. In germline, CDR1 is LNHDA, CDR2 SQIVND (reference sequence). In DNA, the CDR3 is TGTGCCAGTAGTGTACTCTCTGGGGCCAACGTCCTGACTTTC. Protein: CASSVLSGANVLTF.

This clonotype has a count of ten or more. V gene TRBV7-9 combines with J gene TRBJ2-3; 11 positions match TRBD2. Trimming cost V 4 bases and J 5 bases; bases outside gene matches: 8. Germline CDR1 SEHNR, CDR2 FQNEAQ (reference sequence). CDR3 length equals 16 residues. The CDR3 spells CASSYPTSGVLDTQYF. CDR3 sequence (DNA): TGTGCCAGCAGCTACCCGACTAGCGGGGTATTAGATACGCAGTATTTT.

This clonotype was observed many times. CDR3 coding DNA: TGTGCCAGCATTTTCGGGGGGACGCTCACCACAGATACGCAGTATTTT. Translated: CASIFGGTLTTDTQYF. The chain has TRBV12-3 or TRBV12-4 and TRBJ2-3, with 7 bases that match TRBD2. V dropped 7 bases and J dropped 2; count of bases not matched to a gene: 12. The CDR3 has 16 amino acids.

This clonotype showed up just a few times. The chain employs TRBV3-1 and TRBJ2-7, with TRBD1 as a possible D gene (5 bases). The CDR3 is 16 residues long. Trimming cost V 1 base and J 4 bases, with 17 bases left between them. Looked up from germline, CDR1 is LGHDT and CDR2 is YNNKEL (reference sequence). CDR3 region: CASSQGIGHRIYEQYF. The CDR3 region has the DNA TGTGCCAGCAGCCAAGGGATAGGACACCGAATATACGAGCAGTACTTC.

This rearrangement joins TRBV10-3 to TRBJ2-3; TRBD1 is a possible D gene (5 bases). The V gene's germline CDR1 is ENHRY and CDR2 SYGVKD. Trimming removed 0 bases at V and 0 bases at J, with 10 bases between. This CDR3 comprises 16 residues. CDR3 bases: TGTGCCATCAGTGAGTCTGGGGCCCCGAGCACAGATACGCAGTATTTT. The encoded protein is CAISESGAPSTDTQYF.

V gene TRBV6-5 combines with J gene TRBJ2-3; TRBD2 might be the D (6 bases). The CDR3 runs 15 residues. Looked up from germline, CDR1 is MNHEY and CDR2 is SVGAGI. V lost 8 bases, J lost 0 bases, and 15 bases lay in between. The CDR3 DNA reads TGTGCCAGCCTCCGGCGGGGCCGGAGCACAGATACGCAGTATTTT. This gives the protein CASLRRGRSTDTQYF.

This clonotype was counted at least ten times. V is TRBV19 and J is TRBJ1-1; D unclear. Per germline, CDR1 LNHDA and CDR2 SQIVND (reference sequence). The CDR3 covers 13 residues. V was cut by 4 bases and J by 1 base, with 7 bases left in between. DNA for the CDR3: TGTGCCAGTAGTACCGCCTCGAACACTGAAGCTTTCTTT. It translates to CASSTASNTEAFF.

This clonotype came up many times. The chain uses TRBV9 and TRBJ2-2; a possible D gene is TRBD2 (6 bases). Trimming took 3 bases from V and 1 from J, leaving 22 bases between them. This CDR3 region has 19 residues. Germline V CDR1 and CDR2: SGDLS, YYNGEE. In nucleotides, the CDR3 is TGTGCCAGCAGCGGAGTGGACTATAGCGGAGGCCGGAACACCGGGGAGCTGTTTTTT. This codes for CASSGVDYSGGRNTGELFF.

This clonotype has ten or more counts. The chain has TRBV28 and TRBJ2-3; D is unclear. The CDR3 contains 16 residues. V lost 5 bases and J lost 1, with 16 bases in between. The V gene's germline CDR1 is MDHEN and CDR2 SYDVKM. The CDR3 bases are TGTGCCAGCAGTCTTACCACCAGAGTGGGCACAGATACGCAGTATTTT. This gives the protein CASSLTTRVGTDTQYF. Based on the CDR3 plus reference TRBV28 and TRBJ2-3, the full variable domain is DVKVTQSSRYLVKRTGEKVFLECVQDMDHENMFWYRQDPGLGLRLIYFSYDVKMKEKGDIPEGYSVSREKKERFSLILESASTNQTSMYLCASSLTTRVGTDTQYFGPGTRLTVL.

This clonotype was seen ten or more times. V is TRBV5-4 and J is TRBJ2-3, with D perhaps being TRBD1 or TRBD2 (6 bases each). Trimming stripped 9 bases from V and 4 bases from J, with 12 bases between. The germline gives CDR1 SGHNT, CDR2 YYREEE (reference sequence). This CDR3 has 12 residues. This CDR3 reads CANGGPADTQYF. CDR3 coding DNA: TGTGCCAACGGGGGCCCCGCAGATACGCAGTATTTT.

On this clonotype itself: A much larger clone differs by one base, so this may be a read error. This chain uses TRBV28 with TRBJ2-7, with D possibly matching TRBD1 (5 bases). V was trimmed by 3 bases and J by 9 bases, leaving 18 bases between them. CDR3 length: 14 residues. Per the germline V gene, CDR1 is MDHEN and CDR2 is SYDVKM. Here the CDR3 reads CASSFRGTQRGQYF. CDR3 DNA: TGTGCCAGCAGTTTTAGGGGAACCCAGCGAGGGCAGTACTTC.

There are many counts of this clonotype. This chain links TRBV12-3 or TRBV12-4 with TRBJ2-2, with D perhaps TRBD2 (6 bases). The CDR3 has 12 residues. Trimming stripped 7 bases from V and 7 bases from J, with 10 bases between. CDR3 in amino acids: CASTEEGGELFF. CDR3 sequence (DNA): TGTGCCAGCACCGAGGAGGGCGGGGAGCTGTTTTTT.

Only a few counts were recorded for this clonotype. At one boundary the junction diverges from the germline segment, which might be a read error. The V and J genes are TRBV20-1 and TRBJ1-6, with D unclear. Germline lookup yields CDR1 DFQATT and CDR2 SNEGSKA (reference sequence). The CDR3 sequence is 17 residues long. In DNA, the CDR3 is TGCAGTGCTAGAGATCTAAAAGGAGACTCCAATAATTCACCCCTCCACTTT. Its protein product is CSARDLKGDSNNSPLHF.

This clonotype was detected only a few times. Since a much larger clone is just one base distant, this may be a read error. The V gene is TRBV7-9, the J gene TRBJ2-7; D is possibly TRBD1 (6 bases). This CDR3 comprises 14 residues. CDR1 is SEHNR and CDR2 is FQNEAQ in the germline V gene (reference sequence). This CDR3 reads CASSLGGRGYEQCF. In DNA, the CDR3 is TGTGCCAGCAGCTTAGGAGGCAGGGGCTACGAGCAGTGCTTC.

Many counts were recorded for this clonotype. This rearrangement joins TRBV20-1 to TRBJ2-4; no reliable D call. In germline, CDR1 is DFQATT, CDR2 SNEGSKA (reference sequence). The CDR3 has 16 residues. V dropped 1 base and J dropped 0 bases, with 13 bases sitting between them. The CDR3 is CSARGSGRLAKNIQYF. The CDR3 region has the DNA TGCAGTGCTAGAGGTTCCGGAAGATTAGCCAAAAACATTCAGTACTTC.